These T cell receptor beta chains were read from a single sample in a study of CD8+ T cells in alopecia areata. The repertoire was sequenced with immunoSEQ multiplex PCR; TCRdb's copy has only in-frame clones and lacks some. This repertoire shows 180,000 or so clones, roughly half found once; its top ten account for 9.5% to 13%. Sequencing used CD8+ T cells sorted from blood, obtained at approximately week 51, from a patient treated with tofacitinib. The receptors come from a human donor with alopecia areata. The CDR3 runs from the conserved cysteine through the conserved F or W. Each record gives: V gene, CDR3 length, J gene, D gene, clone size, CDR3 DNA, CDR3 protein. A D gene is named only where the DNA matches it firmly. Clone size is given for some rows only: seen once, a few or many times, or a class if the clone is expanded.

TRBV5-1	18	TRBJ2-6	TRBD1	NA	TGCGCCAGCAGCTTGGGACAGGGGGCCCTTCCTGGGGCCAACGTCCTGACTTTC	CASSLGQGALPGANVLTF
TRBV19	13	TRBJ1-1	NA	NA	TGTGCCAGTAGTATCACAGGGAACACTGAAGCTTTCTTT	CASSITGNTEAFF
TRBV29-1	16	TRBJ1-5	NA	NA	TGCAGCGTTGAAGGAGGAGGGTTTCGGGGCAATCAGCCCCAGCATTTT	CSVEGGGFRGNQPQHF
TRBV27	17	TRBJ2-4	NA	NA	TGTGCCAGCAGTTCCGAGGGCGGTGACAGCCCAAAAAACATTCAGTACTTC	CASSSEGGDSPKNIQYF
TRBV6-5	13	TRBJ2-3	NA	few	TGTGCCAGCAGCCGACTAGGGGGAGATACGCAGTATTTT	CASSRLGGDTQYF
TRBV6-6	14	TRBJ2-7	TRBD1	NA	TGTGCCAGCAGTTACGGGACAGGGGCTTTAGAGCAGTACTTC	CASSYGTGALEQYF
TRBV7-2	14	TRBJ1-2	NA	few	TGTGCCAGCAGCGTATCAGGGTTTACCTATGGCTACACCTTC	CASSVSGFTYGYTF
TRBV30	13	TRBJ1-1	NA	few	TGTGCCTGGCTCACAGGCAGCCGGGGTGAAGCTTTCTTT	CAWLTGSRGEAFF
TRBV12-5	13	TRBJ2-7	NA	few	TGTGCTAGTGGTTTGGTACTCGGGGGTGAGCAGTACTTC	CASGLVLGGEQYF
TRBV4-3	14	TRBJ1-5	NA	NA	TGCGCCAGCAGCCCTCGGGGGACGGGGCAGCCCCAGCATTTT	CASSPRGTGQPQHF
TRBV6-5	14	TRBJ1-1	NA	NA	TGTGCCAGCGGTAAACCCGAGGGAGACACTGAAGCTTTCTTT	CASGKPEGDTEAFF
TRBV30	15	TRBJ2-3	NA	NA	TGTGCCTGGAGTGTACAATCGAGACGGTCAGATACGCAGTATTTT	CAWSVQSRRSDTQYF
TRBV9	13	TRBJ2-5	NA	NA	TGTGCCAGCAGCCCACCCTACCAAGAGACCCAGTACTTC	CASSPPYQETQYF
TRBV29-1	15	TRBJ2-1	NA	few	TGCAGCGTTGAAGAGAGTCGGACTGTTTACAATGAGCAGTTCTTC	CSVEESRTVYNEQFF
TRBV29-1	13	TRBJ2-7	NA	NA	TGCAGCGTTGAAGAACAGGAGTCCTACGAGCAGTACTTC	CSVEEQESYEQYF
TRBV10-2	15	TRBJ2-3	TRBD2	NA	TGCGCCAGCAGTGAATCCAGCGGGGGGGCAGATACGCAGTATTTT	CASSESSGGADTQYF